Below are 29 T cell receptor beta chains sequenced from a single sample in a study of post-analysis software for immune sequencing data. The study, taken as a whole, reports: Among 5 or 6 TRBV segments more frequent in patients than controls were TRBV5-6, TRBV5-1 and TRBV20-1.

cDNA libraries of TCR beta carried unique molecular identifiers. MiXCR, applied by TCRdb to the PCR reads, yields one record per CDR3 protein. In the table there are hundreds of thousands of distinct CDR3 sequences, approximately 59% of which are singletons. What these receptors recognize is not known. Sample: blood. The receptors derive from a girl aged 2 to 9 with multiple sclerosis.

The V gene is TRBV5-1, the J gene TRBJ2-7; D is possibly TRBD1 (6 bases). This CDR3 comprises 18 residues. CDR1 SGHRS and CDR2 YFSETQ come from the germline V gene. The V gene lost 4 bases and the J gene lost 0 bases, with 23 bases spanning the gap. The CDR3 nucleotides are TGCGCCAGCAGCGGCCAGGGGCAGCGACTTAGTAACTCCTACGAGCAGTACTTC. Amino acid sequence: CASSGQGQRLSNSYEQYF.

This clonotype was seen a single time. The chain combines TRBV10-3 with TRBJ1-3; D is unclear. V shed 5 bases and J shed 0 bases, with 11 bases lying between them. The germline CDR1 and CDR2 sequences are ENHRY and SYGVKD. CDR3 length: 15 amino acids. CDR3 nucleotide sequence: TGTGCCATCAGTCCCCGGGGAAGCTCTGGAAACACCATATATTTT. Translating gives CAISPRGSSGNTIYF.

The count of this clonotype is one. The chain is built from TRBV5-1 and TRBJ1-1, with unresolved D. The CDR3 is made up of 11 amino acids. V shed 4 bases and J shed 3 bases, with 4 bases lying between them. Germline CDR1 is SGHRS and CDR2 is YFSETQ. As DNA, the CDR3 is TGCGCCAGCAGCGACCACACTGAAGCTTTCTTT. Protein: CASSDHTEAFF.

The DNA for the CDR3 is TGTGCCAGCACCGATCGGGGGCGAAAGGCAGATACGCAGTATTTT. Its translation: CASTDRGRKADTQYF. The chain is built from TRBV6-5 and TRBJ2-3; D possibly matches TRBD1 or TRBD2 (6 bases each). Germline CDR1 MNHEY, CDR2 SVGAGI. V dropped 7 bases and J dropped 4 bases, with 18 bases sitting between them. CDR3 size: 15 residues.

The chain recombines TRBV7-2 with TRBJ2-1, with TRBD1 matching over 9 bases. V lost 4 bases, J lost 7 bases, and 8 bases stayed unmatched. This CDR3 spans 15 amino acids. CDR1 is SGHTA and CDR2 is FQGNSA in the germline V gene. The CDR3 nucleotides read TGTGCCAGCAGCTACTCGGGACAGGGCGGGAATGAGCAGTTCTTC. Protein product: CASSYSGQGGNEQFF.

This clonotype appeared a few times. The chain employs TRBV4-1 and TRBJ2-5; no clear D. Germline values: CDR1 MGHRA, CDR2 YSYEKL. The CDR3 totals 17 residues. V shed 0 bases and J shed 2 bases, with 16 bases lying between them. CDR3 in DNA: TGCGCCAGCAGCCAAGATCGAGATGTGTGGAGTCAAGAGACCCAGTACTTC. This encodes CASSQDRDVWSQETQYF.

This chain links TRBV28 with TRBJ1-5; weak D call: TRBD1 (6 bases). The CDR3 length is 17 residues. Germline lookup yields CDR1 MDHEN and CDR2 SYDVKM. V lost 5 bases to trimming and J lost 0 bases, with 17 bases between them. The chain's CDR3 is CASSTDRSLYSNQPQHF. CDR3 nucleotides: TGTGCCAGCAGTACCGACAGGAGCCTCTATAGCAATCAGCCCCAGCATTTT.

This clonotype was recorded once. The chain joins TRBV3-1 to TRBJ1-5; D is perhaps TRBD1 (5 bases). The CDR3 has 17 residues. The V and J ends lost 0 bases and 1 base respectively, with 13 bases between them. Looked up from germline, CDR1 is LGHDT and CDR2 is YNNKEL (reference sequence). CDR3 coding DNA: TGTGCCAGCAGCCAAGAGGCACGGGGGGGAAGCAATCAGCCCCAGCATTTT. It is translated as CASSQEARGGSNQPQHF. Full variable domain (missing parts from reference TRBV3-1 and TRBJ1-5): DTAVSQTPKYLVTQMGNDKSIKCEQNLGHDTMYWYKQDSKKFLKIMFSYNNKELIINETVPNRFSPKSPDKAHLNLHINSLELGDSAVYFCASSQEARGGSNQPQHFGDGTRLSIL.

There are a few counts of this clonotype. This sequence joins TRBV29-1 and TRBJ2-3, with 9 nucleotides matching TRBD1. J lost 0 bases, V lost 7 bases, and 2 bases had no gene match. CDR3 length: 13 amino acids. CDR1 and CDR2 (germline): SQVTM, ANQGSEA. Written as DNA, the CDR3 is TGCAGCGGGGACAGGGCTAGCACAGATACGCAGTATTTT. Protein product: CSGDRASTDTQYF.

V and J are TRBV15 and TRBJ2-1; TRBD2 agrees at 9 bases. Per the germline V gene, CDR1 is LNHNV and CDR2 is YYDKDF (reference sequence). The CDR3 is 17 residues long. V shed 2 bases, J shed 5 bases, and the junction held 10 bases outside the gene matches. Written as DNA, the CDR3 is TGTGCCACCAGCAGATTCACGGCTAGCGGGACAGACAATGAGCAGTTCTTC. Encoded protein: CATSRFTASGTDNEQFF.

The V call is TRBV11-2, the J call TRBJ2-5; 14 bases line up with TRBD2. Losses at the gene ends were 5 bases for V and 5 bases for J; bases not matched to a gene: 7. Germline CDR1 and CDR2: SGHAT and FQNNGV. The CDR3 consists of 16 residues. The DNA for the CDR3 is TGTGCCAGCAGCGGGAAGGGACTAGCGGGAGTCGAGACCCAGTACTTC. The encoded protein is CASSGKGLAGVETQYF. Using reference TRBV11-2 and TRBJ2-5 for the parts outside the CDR3, the full variable domain is EAGVAQSPRYKIIEKRQSVAFWCNPISGHATLYWYQQILGQGPKLLIQFQNNGVVDDSQLPKDRFSAERLKGVDSTLKIQPAKLEDSAVYLCASSGKGLAGVETQYFGPGTRLLVL.

The chain links TRBV20-1 to TRBJ1-1; D is undetermined. V dropped 6 bases and J dropped 0 bases, with 5 bases sitting between them. Germline CDR1 reads DFQATT; CDR2 reads SNEGSKA (reference sequence). This CDR3 contains 11 residues. The CDR3 loop reads CSAQVNTEAFF. CDR3 coding DNA: TGCAGTGCCCAGGTGAACACTGAAGCTTTCTTT.

This clonotype has only a few counts. This chain links TRBV6-1 with TRBJ2-6; D not resolved. This CDR3 is built from 13 residues. Germline assignment: CDR1 MNHNS and CDR2 SASEGT. V was cut by 11 bases and J by 0 bases, with 8 bases left in between. The chain's CDR3 is CAGTRSGANVLTF. In DNA, the CDR3 is TGTGCCGGCACGCGCTCTGGGGCCAACGTCCTGACTTTC.

V and J are TRBV12-5 and TRBJ2-1; D gene unclear. Trimming pared 7 bases from V and 2 bases from J, leaving 9 bases between. The germline gives CDR1 LGHNT, CDR2 FRNRAP. The CDR3 extends over 13 amino acids. In DNA form, the CDR3 reads TGTGCTAGTGAACGGCCCCCCTACAATGAGCAGTTCTTC. Amino acid sequence: CASERPPYNEQFF. Complete variable domain (other parts from reference TRBV12-5 and TRBJ2-1): DARVTQTPRHKVTEMGQEVTMRCQPILGHNTVFWYRQTMMQGLELLAYFRNRAPLDDSGMPKDRFSAEMPDATLATLKIQPSEPRDSAVYFCASERPPYNEQFFGPGTRLTVL.

The chain carries TRBV7-9 and TRBJ2-7; perhaps D is TRBD1 or TRBD2 (5 bases each). The CDR3 is 16 amino acids. Deletions cut 4 bases from V and 3 bases from J, with 19 bases between. Germline lookup yields CDR1 SEHNR and CDR2 FQNEAQ (reference sequence). The CDR3 protein is CASSSGRAQMYYEQYF. The DNA for the CDR3 is TGTGCCAGCAGCTCGGGACGGGCACAGATGTACTACGAGCAGTACTTC.

The V gene is TRBV29-1, the J gene TRBJ2-6, with a weak D call TRBD1 (5 bases). The CDR3 length is 14 residues. Germline V lookup: CDR1 SQVTM, CDR2 ANQGSEA. Trimming cost V 5 bases and J 4 bases, with 12 bases left between them. CDR3 bases: TGCAGCGTTAAACCAGGGTCAGGGGCCAACGTCCTGACTTTC. Its translation: CSVKPGSGANVLTF.

The chain combines TRBV3-1 with TRBJ2-1; TRBD1 matches 7 bases. The germline V gene encodes CDR1 LGHDT and CDR2 YNNKEL (reference sequence). V was clipped by 0 bases and J by 1 base; unmatched bases: 0. The CDR3 totals 15 residues. The CDR3: CASSQEDRSYNEQFF. The CDR3 DNA reads as TGTGCCAGCAGCCAAGAGGACAGGTCCTACAATGAGCAGTTCTTC.

The chain links TRBV20-1 to TRBJ1-6, with TRBD1 as a possible D gene (6 bases). The V gene's germline CDR1 is DFQATT and CDR2 SNEGSKA (reference sequence). The CDR3 spans 13 residues. Trimming stripped 6 bases from V and 7 bases from J, with 13 bases between. CDR3 protein: CSAPGQPNSPLHF. In nucleotides, the CDR3 is TGCAGTGCGCCCGGACAGCCCAATTCACCCCTCCACTTT.

The rearrangement links TRBV20-1 to TRBJ2-1, with TRBD2 identical over 14 bases. The ends lost 5 bases at V and 4 bases at J; junction bases unmatched: 7. The CDR3 has 16 residues. In germline, CDR1 is DFQATT, CDR2 SNEGSKA (reference sequence). CDR3 nucleotides: TGCAGTGCTTGCAGGACTAGCGGGGGGAGGTACAATGAGCAGTTCTTC. Its protein is CSACRTSGGRYNEQFF.

The sample holds many counts of this clonotype. The rearrangement uses TRBV6-5 and TRBJ2-5; D call uncertain. The CDR3 is made up of 12 amino acids. The germline gives CDR1 MNHEY, CDR2 SVGAGI. Deletions cut 5 bases from V and 5 bases from J, with 9 bases between. CDR3 sequence reads: CASSRSQETQYF. As DNA, the CDR3 is TGTGCCAGCAGTAGAAGTCAGGAGACCCAGTACTTC.

The rearrangement joins TRBV5-1 to TRBJ1-1; D is uncertain. The CDR3 is made up of 13 amino acids. Trimming took off 2 bases at V and 6 bases at J, with 11 bases between the two ends. The germline gives CDR1 SGHRS, CDR2 YFSETQ. CDR3 loop: CASSFLGVPEAFF. The CDR3 nucleotides are TGCGCCAGCAGCTTCCTAGGAGTCCCTGAAGCTTTCTTT.

The chain employs TRBV5-6 and TRBJ2-7; D is perhaps TRBD2 (6 bases). CDR3 size: 14 residues. Trimming took 5 bases from V and 0 from J, leaving 12 bases between them. Germline CDR1 reads SGHDT; CDR2 reads YYEEEE. CDR3 sequence (DNA): TGTGCCAGCAGTAATACCGGGGGCTCCTACGAGCAGTACTTC. It translates to CASSNTGGSYEQYF. Combining the CDR3 with reference TRBV5-6 and TRBJ2-7 gives the whole variable domain DAGVTQSPTHLIKTRGQQVTLRCSPKSGHDTVSWYQQALGQGPQFIFQYYEEEERQRGNFPDRFSGHQFPNYSSELNVNALLLGDSALYLCASSNTGGSYEQYFGPGTRLTVT.

V is TRBV5-1 and J is TRBJ2-7; tentative D call: TRBD2 (6 bases). Germline V gene data show CDR1 as SGHRS and CDR2 as YFSETQ. The CDR3 contains 16 residues. V was shortened by 0 bases and J by 1 base, with 14 bases between the two germline ends. CDR3 amino acids: CASSLVLGGRSYEQYF. DNA for the CDR3: TGCGCCAGCAGCTTGGTGCTGGGGGGACGTTCCTACGAGCAGTACTTC.

The rearrangement uses TRBV29-1 and TRBJ2-4, with TRBD1 matching over 9 bases. V was clipped by 3 bases and J by 0 bases; unmatched bases: 3. The CDR3 spans 15 residues. CDR1 and CDR2 from the germline V gene are SQVTM and ANQGSEA. DNA for the CDR3: TGCAGCGTTGATGGACAGGGGCTAGCCAAAAACATTCAGTACTTC. Translation gives CSVDGQGLAKNIQYF. Full variable domain (rest looked up from reference TRBV29-1 and TRBJ2-4): SAVISQKPSRDICQRGTSLTIQCQVDSQVTMMFWYRQQPGQSLTLIATANQGSEATYESGFVIDKFPISRPNLTFSTLTVSNMSPEDSSIYLCSVDGQGLAKNIQYFGAGTRLSVL.

This clonotype was seen just once. The gene calls are TRBV2 and TRBJ2-2; D possibly corresponds to TRBD1 (5 bases). The CDR3 is 14 amino acids. The V end lost 5 bases, the J end lost 0 bases, and 7 bases lay between the germline ends. Germline values: CDR1 SNHLY, CDR2 FYNNEI. CDR3 in amino acids: CASSPGSNTGELFF. CDR3 nucleotides: TGTGCCAGCAGTCCAGGGTCGAACACCGGGGAGCTGTTTTTT. The entire variable domain, with the rest obtained from reference TRBV2 and TRBJ2-2, is as follows: EPEVTQTPSHQVTQMGQEVILRCVPISNHLYFYWYRQILGQKVEFLVSFYNNEISEKSEIFDDQFSVERPDGSNFTLKIRSTKLEDSAMYFCASSPGSNTGELFFGEGSRLTVL.

V usage is TRBV12-5 and J usage is TRBJ2-1; 7 bases fit TRBD2. With the DNA end fitting TRBJ2-7 better, the J assignment may be wrong. Germline V gene sequence: CDR1 LGHNT, CDR2 FRNRAP. The length of the CDR3 is 19 residues. This CDR3 is CASGFPGRTPRSSYNEQYF. The CDR3 DNA reads as TGTGCTAGTGGTTTTCCCGGGAGGACCCCTCGGAGCTCCTACAATGAGCAGTACTTC.

The CDR3 here is CSARKPGLKADTQYF. CDR3 sequence (DNA): TGCAGTGCTAGAAAACCGGGACTAAAAGCAGATACGCAGTATTTT. The rearrangement links TRBV20-1 to TRBJ2-3; TRBD2 aligns across 7 bases. CDR3 length: 15 residues. Trimming at V came to 2 bases and at J to 4 bases, leaving 9 bases not matched to a gene. Germline CDR1 and CDR2: DFQATT and SNEGSKA (reference sequence).

V usage is TRBV12-3 or TRBV12-4 and J usage is TRBJ2-1; D uncertain. Trimming removed 5 bases at V and 0 bases at J, with 14 bases between. The CDR3 totals 16 residues. The CDR3 sequence: CASSPRQGFSYNEQFF. CDR3 in DNA: TGTGCCAGCAGTCCCCGTCAAGGGTTCTCCTACAATGAGCAGTTCTTC.

The genes are TRBV5-1 and TRBJ2-5, with 8 bases fitting TRBD2. CDR3 size: 14 residues. CDR1 is SGHRS and CDR2 is YFSETQ in the germline V gene. V was clipped by 7 bases and J by 5 bases; unmatched bases: 10. The CDR3, as DNA: TGCGCCAGCCTCGAAAGCGGGAGTTCGGAGACCCAGTACTTC. Amino acid sequence: CASLESGSSETQYF.